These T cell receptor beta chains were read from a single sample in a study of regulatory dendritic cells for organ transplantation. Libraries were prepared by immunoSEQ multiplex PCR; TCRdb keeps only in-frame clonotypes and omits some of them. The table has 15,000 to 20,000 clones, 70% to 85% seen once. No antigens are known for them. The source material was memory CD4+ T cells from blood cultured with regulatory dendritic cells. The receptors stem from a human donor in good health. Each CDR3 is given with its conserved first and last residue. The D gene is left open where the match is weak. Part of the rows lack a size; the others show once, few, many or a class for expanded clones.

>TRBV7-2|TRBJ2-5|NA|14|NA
CASSPSKLQETQYF
TGTGCCAGCAGCCCAAGCAAGCTCCAAGAGACCCAGTACTTC
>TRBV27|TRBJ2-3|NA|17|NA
CASSSSSRGLRSDTQYF
TGTGCCAGCAGTTCTAGTTCGAGGGGTCTTCGTTCAGATACGCAGTATTTT
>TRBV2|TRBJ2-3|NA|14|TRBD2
CASIRLSSGDTQYF
TGTGCCAGCATCCGTCTCTCTAGCGGCGATACGCAGTATTTT
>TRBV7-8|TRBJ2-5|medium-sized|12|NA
CASSLDTGTQYF
TGTGCCAGCAGCTTAGATACGGGGACCCAGTACTTC
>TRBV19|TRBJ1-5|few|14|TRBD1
CASRTGGKDQPQHF
TGTGCCAGTAGGACAGGGGGCAAGGATCAGCCCCAGCATTTT
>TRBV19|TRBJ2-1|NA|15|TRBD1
CASSIRQGRYNEQFF
TGTGCCAGTAGTATAAGACAGGGGCGGTACAATGAGCAGTTCTTC
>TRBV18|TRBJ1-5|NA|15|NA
CASSPNTGANQPQHF
TGTGCCAGCTCACCCAATACAGGAGCCAATCAGCCCCAGCATTTT
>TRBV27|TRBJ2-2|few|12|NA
CASSYNHGELFF
TGTGCCAGCAGTTACAACCACGGGGAGCTGTTTTTT
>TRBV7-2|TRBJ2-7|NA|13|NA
CASSFNMREQQYF
TGTGCCAGCAGCTTCAATATGAGGGAACAGCAGTACTTC
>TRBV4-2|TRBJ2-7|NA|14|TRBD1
CASSQGQGYYEQYF
TGTGCCAGCAGCCAAGGACAGGGATACTACGAGCAGTACTTC
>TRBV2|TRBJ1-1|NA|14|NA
CASSEGEWNTEAFF
TGTGCCAGCAGTGAAGGGGAGTGGAACACTGAAGCTTTCTTT
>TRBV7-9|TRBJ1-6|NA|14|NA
CASSFSSYNSPLHF
TGTGCCAGCAGCTTTTCCTCCTATAATTCACCCCTCCACTTT
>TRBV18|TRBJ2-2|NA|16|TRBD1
CASSPADRAGTGELFF
TGTGCCAGCTCTCCTGCTGACAGGGCGGGCACCGGGGAGCTGTTTTTT
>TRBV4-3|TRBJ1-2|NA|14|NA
CASSQDQGVKGYTF
TGCGCCAGCAGCCAAGACCAGGGCGTTAAGGGCTACACCTTC
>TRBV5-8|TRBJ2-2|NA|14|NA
CASSSGPSTGELFF
TGTGCCAGCAGCTCGGGACCGAGCACCGGGGAGCTGTTTTTT
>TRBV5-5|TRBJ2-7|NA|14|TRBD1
CASSFLGTEREQYF
TGTGCCAGCAGCTTCTTGGGGACAGAGAGGGAGCAGTACTTC
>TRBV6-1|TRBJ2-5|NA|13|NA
CASNLQDQETQYF
TGTGCCAGCAATTTGCAGGACCAAGAGACCCAGTACTTC
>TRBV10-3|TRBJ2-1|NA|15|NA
CAIRRTALWSNEQFF
TGTGCCATCCGCAGAACGGCTCTATGGTCCAATGAGCAGTTCTTC
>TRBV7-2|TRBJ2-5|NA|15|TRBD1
CASSWTGGQGETQYF
TGTGCCAGCAGCTGGACAGGGGGCCAGGGAGAGACCCAGTACTTC
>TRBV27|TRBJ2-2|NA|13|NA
CASSLGRPGELFF
TGTGCCAGCAGTTTAGGCCGTCCCGGGGAGCTGTTTTTT
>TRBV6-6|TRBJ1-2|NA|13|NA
CASSYSMNYGYTF
TGTGCCAGCAGTTACTCGATGAACTATGGCTACACCTTC
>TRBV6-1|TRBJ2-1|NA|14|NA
CASKAGDPYNEQFF
TGTGCCAGCAAGGCAGGAGACCCCTACAATGAGCAGTTCTTC
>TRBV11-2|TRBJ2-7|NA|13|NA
CASSLGGQYEQYF
TGTGCCAGCAGCTTAGGGGGGCAGTACGAGCAGTACTTC
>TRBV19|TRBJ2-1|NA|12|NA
CASSTRENEQFF
TGTGCCAGTAGTACCAGGGAGAATGAGCAGTTCTTC
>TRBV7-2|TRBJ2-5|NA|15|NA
CASSLAGGYQETQYF
TGTGCCAGCAGCTTAGCGGGGGGCTACCAAGAGACCCAGTACTTC
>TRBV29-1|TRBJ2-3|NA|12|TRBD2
CSASGGTDTQYF
TGCAGCGCGAGCGGGGGCACAGATACGCAGTATTTT
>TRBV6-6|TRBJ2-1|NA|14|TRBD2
CASSGLAGYNEQFF
TGTGCCAGTAGCGGACTAGCGGGGTACAATGAGCAGTTCTTC
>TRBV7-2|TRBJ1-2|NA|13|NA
CASSDNGWYGYTF
TGTGCCAGCAGCGATAACGGTTGGTATGGCTACACCTTC
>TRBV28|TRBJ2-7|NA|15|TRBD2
CASSSPSGGGYEQYF
TGTGCCAGCAGTTCCCCTAGCGGGGGGGGGTACGAGCAGTACTTC
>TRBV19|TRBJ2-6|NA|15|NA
CASSREGPGANVLTF
TGTGCCAGTAGTCGTGAGGGCCCTGGGGCCAACGTCCTGACTTTC
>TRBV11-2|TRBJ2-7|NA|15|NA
CASSLLQGTRYEQYF
TGTGCCAGCAGCTTACTCCAGGGAACCCGCTACGAGCAGTACTTC
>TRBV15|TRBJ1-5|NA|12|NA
CATSRDVQPQHF
TGTGCCACCAGCAGAGATGTTCAGCCCCAGCATTTT
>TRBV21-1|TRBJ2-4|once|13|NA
CASSKMRRNIQYF
TGTGCCAGCAGCAAGATGAGGAGAAACATTCAGTACTTC
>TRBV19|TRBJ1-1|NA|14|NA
CASSLRTAFAEAFF
TGTGCCAGTAGCCTTCGGACGGCCTTTGCTGAAGCTTTCTTT
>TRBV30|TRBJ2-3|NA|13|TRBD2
CAWSGRATDTQYF
TGTGCCTGGAGCGGGAGGGCCACAGATACGCAGTATTTT
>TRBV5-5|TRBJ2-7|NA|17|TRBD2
CASSFRLAGFRSYEQYF
TGTGCCAGCAGCTTCAGACTAGCGGGTTTCCGCTCCTACGAGCAGTACTTC
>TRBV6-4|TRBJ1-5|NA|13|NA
CASSAIGGQPQHF
TGTGCCAGCAGCGCCATAGGAGGTCAGCCCCAGCATTTT
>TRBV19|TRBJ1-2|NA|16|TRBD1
CASSIDDRGYGYGYTF
TGTGCCAGTAGTATCGACGACAGGGGCTACGGGTATGGCTACACCTTC
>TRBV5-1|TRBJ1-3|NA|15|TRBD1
CASSAWDSSGNTIYF
TGCGCCAGCAGCGCCTGGGACAGCTCTGGAAACACCATATATTTT
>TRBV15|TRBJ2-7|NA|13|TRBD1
CATRDRVRYEQYF
TGTGCCACCCGGGACAGGGTTCGCTACGAGCAGTACTTC
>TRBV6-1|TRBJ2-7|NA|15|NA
CASSESSGRADEQYF
TGTGCCAGCAGTGAATCGAGCGGCAGGGCAGACGAGCAGTACTTC
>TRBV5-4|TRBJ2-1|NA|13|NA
CASSSDWYNEQFF
TGTGCCAGCAGCTCCGATTGGTACAATGAGCAGTTCTTC
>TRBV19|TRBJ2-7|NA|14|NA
CASRDGDTTYEQYF
TGTGCCAGCCGAGACGGGGACACGACCTACGAGCAGTACTTC
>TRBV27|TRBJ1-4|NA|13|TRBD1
CASSPRTGEKLFF
TGTGCCAGCAGTCCGCGGACAGGGGAAAAACTGTTTTTT
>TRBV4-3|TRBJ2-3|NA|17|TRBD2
CASSQSTGTSGPDTQYF
TGCGCCAGCAGCCAATCCACCGGGACTAGCGGGCCAGATACGCAGTATTTT
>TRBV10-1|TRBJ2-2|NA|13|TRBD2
CASSRGDTGELFF
TGCGCCAGCAGCCGGGGGGACACCGGGGAGCTGTTTTTT